This is a list of T cell receptor beta chains from one sample in a study of T cell repertoires in cytomegalovirus infection. Their antigens are not known. One entry per CDR3 protein, called by TCRdb with MiXCR from the reads. The sample has approximately 74,000 distinct CDR3 sequences, roughly 40% seen once; the top ten hold approximately 93%. Sequencing was performed on CD8+ T cells from cultured PBMCs, taken from culture after CMV antigen stimulation. These receptors all come from a human donor in good health (CMV status not recorded). Some clones in this sample may be carry-over from other donors' samples. Both conserved end residues are part of each CDR3. Each record gives: V gene, clone size, J gene, D gene, CDR3 DNA, CDR3 protein. The D gene is left open where the match is weak. Size tells how often a clone was seen (once, few, many) or the class of an expanded clone, and some rows leave it out.

V: TRBV2; size: NA; J: TRBJ2-6; D: NA; DNA: TGTGCCAGCAGTGTTGGTGCGGGCTCTGGGGCCAACGTCCTGACTTTC; CDR3: CASSVGAGSGANVLTF
V: TRBV4-2; size: NA; J: TRBJ1-6; D: NA; DNA: TGTGCCAGCAGCCTCACGGAGACAGGAGAACTTAATTCACCCCTCCACTTT; CDR3: CASSLTETGELNSPLHF
V: TRBV6-1; size: few; J: TRBJ2-1; D: NA; DNA: TGTGCCAGCAGGATCCGGGACATGGCCTACAATGAGCAGTTCTTC; CDR3: CASRIRDMAYNEQFF
V: TRBV2; size: NA; J: TRBJ2-3; D: NA; DNA: TGTGCCAGCAGTGAAACCGAAAGAGGAGATACGCAGTATTTT; CDR3: CASSETERGDTQYF
V: TRBV12-3/TRBV12-4; size: NA; J: TRBJ2-2; D: NA; DNA: TGTGCCAGCACCTTGACAGTGAACACCGGGGAGCTGTTTTTT; CDR3: CASTLTVNTGELFF
V: TRBV20-1; size: NA; J: TRBJ2-4; D: NA; DNA: TGCAGTGCCCCCTACGGGGTGGAAAACATTCAGTACTTC; CDR3: CSAPYGVENIQYF
V: TRBV7-6; size: NA; J: TRBJ2-7; D: TRBD1; DNA: TGTGCCAGCAGCTCCTGGGGACAGGGGACTCGAGAGCAGTACTTC; CDR3: CASSSWGQGTREQYF
V: TRBV7-9; size: few; J: TRBJ2-1; D: TRBD1; DNA: TGTGCCAGCAGCCGGACAGGGGCGTCCTACAATGAGCAGTTCTTC; CDR3: CASSRTGASYNEQFF
V: TRBV7-9; size: NA; J: TRBJ2-1; D: TRBD2; DNA: TGTGCCAGCAGCGTTAGAGGACTAGCGGCTTATGAGCAGTTCTTC; CDR3: CASSVRGLAAYEQFF
V: TRBV12-3/TRBV12-4; size: NA; J: TRBJ2-1; D: TRBD2; DNA: TGTGCCAGCAGAACAAGCGGGGGGGCCAACAATGAGCAGTTCTTC; CDR3: CASRTSGGANNEQFF
V: TRBV6-5; size: few; J: TRBJ1-5; D: NA; DNA: TGTGCCAGCAGCCCCGAGCCATATAGCAATCAGCCCCAGCATTTT; CDR3: CASSPEPYSNQPQHF
V: TRBV6-2/TRBV6-3; size: few; J: TRBJ1-1; D: NA; DNA: TGTGCCAGCAGTTACGGGAACCCAATGAACACTGAAGCTTTCTTT; CDR3: CASSYGNPMNTEAFF
V: TRBV6-6; size: NA; J: TRBJ2-7; D: NA; DNA: TGTGCCAGCAGGACGGACAGAGGCTCCTACGAGCAGTACTTC; CDR3: CASRTDRGSYEQYF
V: TRBV20-1; size: NA; J: TRBJ1-2; D: NA; DNA: TGCAGTGCCCCCCCCGGGAACTATGGCTACACCTTC; CDR3: CSAPPGNYGYTF
V: TRBV12-3/TRBV12-4; size: few; J: TRBJ2-1; D: NA; DNA: TGTGCCAGCAGTTTCGCTCCAGAGGGGGGGAGGGGGCAGGGGTACAATGAGCAGTTCTTC; CDR3: CASSFAPEGGRGQGYNEQFF
V: TRBV4-1; size: NA; J: TRBJ1-1; D: NA; DNA: TGCGCCAGCAGCCTGATCCTGGACAGAATGAACACTGAAGCTTTCTTT; CDR3: CASSLILDRMNTEAFF
V: TRBV4-3; size: once; J: TRBJ2-1; D: TRBD1; DNA: TGCGCCAGCAGCCACCTCAGGACAGGCGGCTTAGAGCAGTTCTTC; CDR3: CASSHLRTGGLEQFF
V: TRBV12-3/TRBV12-4; size: few; J: TRBJ1-1; D: NA; DNA: TGTGCCAGCACCGCTCCCAATGAGTCTGAAGCTTTCTTT; CDR3: CASTAPNESEAFF
V: TRBV12-3/TRBV12-4; size: few; J: TRBJ2-6; D: NA; DNA: TGTGCCAGCAGTTTAGGGGGTTTGGGGTCTGGGGCCAACGTCCTGACTTTC; CDR3: CASSLGGLGSGANVLTF
V: TRBV28; size: NA; J: TRBJ1-2; D: NA; DNA: TGTGCCAGCAGCCCTATTCAGGGGTTCGGCTATGGCTACACCTTC; CDR3: CASSPIQGFGYGYTF
V: TRBV2; size: NA; J: TRBJ2-7; D: NA; DNA: TGTGCCAGCAGTGAAACAGGCTCCTACGAGCAGTACTTC; CDR3: CASSETGSYEQYF
V: TRBV7-8; size: NA; J: TRBJ2-5; D: NA; DNA: TGTGCCAGCAGCCCCAGGCCGTTGGGGGGGGCGCAGGAGACCCAGTACTTC; CDR3: CASSPRPLGGAQETQYF
V: TRBV11-2; size: NA; J: TRBJ2-1; D: TRBD1; DNA: TGTGCCAGCATCAATCTACAGGGGTACGGTGAGCAGTTCTTC; CDR3: CASINLQGYGEQFF
V: TRBV4-1; size: few; J: TRBJ1-5; D: TRBD1; DNA: TGCGCCAGCAGCCTGACAGGGGTTTTTCAGCCCCAGCATTTT; CDR3: CASSLTGVFQPQHF
V: TRBV15; size: NA; J: TRBJ1-1; D: NA; DNA: TGTGCCACCAGCAGAGACCGCGCTCCCAACACTGAAGCTTTCTTT; CDR3: CATSRDRAPNTEAFF
V: TRBV7-6; size: few; J: TRBJ2-1; D: TRBD1; DNA: TGTGCCAGCAGCGCCACCGGGACAGGGGGCGAGCAGTTCTTC; CDR3: CASSATGTGGEQFF
V: TRBV7-2; size: many; J: TRBJ2-1; D: TRBD1; DNA: TGTGCCAGCAGCTCGTGGACAGGGGGCTCCTACAATGAGCAGTTCTTC; CDR3: CASSSWTGGSYNEQFF
V: TRBV7-6; size: NA; J: TRBJ1-5; D: TRBD1; DNA: TGTGCCAGCAGCATCGGGACAGTTAATCAGCCCCAGCATTTT; CDR3: CASSIGTVNQPQHF
V: TRBV6-5; size: NA; J: TRBJ2-1; D: TRBD2; DNA: TGTGCCAGCAGTTACGTCCCAGCGGGGGGTGTGAATGAGCAGTTCTTC; CDR3: CASSYVPAGGVNEQFF
V: TRBV6-6; size: once; J: TRBJ2-7; D: NA; DNA: TGTGCCAGCGATTCGGTGGGGCCGACCTACGAGCAGTACTTC; CDR3: CASDSVGPTYEQYF
V: TRBV12-3/TRBV12-4; size: few; J: TRBJ2-1; D: NA; DNA: TGTGCCAGCAGTGACGAACAGGGCATACCTTACAATGAGCAGTTCTTC; CDR3: CASSDEQGIPYNEQFF
V: TRBV29-1; size: many; J: TRBJ2-5; D: NA; DNA: TGCAGCGTTGAAATCGAAGAAGAGACCCAGTACTTC; CDR3: CSVEIEEETQYF
V: TRBV29-1; size: NA; J: TRBJ2-2; D: NA; DNA: TGCAGCGTTGCGGCGGGGAACACCGGGGAGCTGTTTTTT; CDR3: CSVAAGNTGELFF
V: TRBV7-2; size: NA; J: TRBJ2-5; D: NA; DNA: TGTGCCAGCAGCTTAGCCCGGGGGTCCGAAGAGGGCCAGTACTTC; CDR3: CASSLARGSEEGQYF
V: TRBV12-3/TRBV12-4; size: NA; J: TRBJ2-7; D: NA; DNA: TGTGCCAGCACCGTCGGAGGCTCCTACGAGCAGTACTTC; CDR3: CASTVGGSYEQYF
V: TRBV7-6; size: NA; J: TRBJ2-7; D: TRBD2; DNA: TGTGCCAGCAGCCCGGGACTAGCGGTTTACGAGCAGTACTTC; CDR3: CASSPGLAVYEQYF
V: TRBV3-1; size: once; J: TRBJ2-7; D: TRBD1; DNA: TGTGCCAGCAGCCCTACAGGGGCAGGTGTAGACTACGAGCAGTACTTC; CDR3: CASSPTGAGVDYEQYF
V: TRBV29-1; size: few; J: TRBJ1-2; D: TRBD1; DNA: TGCAGCGTTGAAGGTGGACAGGGGGCCAACTATGGCTACACCTTC; CDR3: CSVEGGQGANYGYTF
V: TRBV7-6; size: few; J: TRBJ2-7; D: NA; DNA: TGTGCCAGCAGCTCCTGGGTCACGAGACGAGGCGAGCAGTACTTC; CDR3: CASSSWVTRRGEQYF
V: TRBV7-9; size: NA; J: TRBJ1-2; D: NA; DNA: TGTGCCAGCAGCTTCGACAGCGGCTATGGCTACACCTTC; CDR3: CASSFDSGYGYTF
V: TRBV6-5; size: NA; J: TRBJ1-2; D: NA; DNA: TGTGCCAGCAGTCCCACTTCGGGGTATCGCGGCTACACCTTC; CDR3: CASSPTSGYRGYTF
V: TRBV19; size: NA; J: TRBJ2-7; D: TRBD1; DNA: TGTGCAGCAGGACAGGGGCTGACATACGAGCAGTACTTC; CDR3: CAAGQGLTYEQYF
V: TRBV7-2; size: many; J: TRBJ1-5; D: NA; DNA: TGTGCCAGCAGCTTAGACTCCACAGGGACCTATGATCAGCCCCAGCATTTT; CDR3: CASSLDSTGTYDQPQHF
V: TRBV5-6; size: NA; J: TRBJ2-1; D: NA; DNA: TGTGCCAGCAATTGGGGTAGCTACAATGAGCAGTTCTTC; CDR3: CASNWGSYNEQFF
V: TRBV7-2; size: many; J: TRBJ1-2; D: NA; DNA: TGTGCCAGCAGCTTATGGCAGGGACATAGTAGTGGCTACACCTTC; CDR3: CASSLWQGHSSGYTF
V: TRBV6-2/TRBV6-3; size: NA; J: TRBJ2-3; D: NA; DNA: TGTGCCAGCAGTTACCCCAAACATCGAGGCACAGATACGCAGTATTTT; CDR3: CASSYPKHRGTDTQYF
V: TRBV27; size: few; J: TRBJ2-1; D: TRBD2; DNA: TGTGCCAGCAGTCCGGGACTAGCGGGGGGTCTTAACTACAATGAGCAGTTCTTC; CDR3: CASSPGLAGGLNYNEQFF
V: TRBV6-1; size: few; J: TRBJ2-2; D: TRBD2; DNA: TGTGCCAGCAGTGAAAGGAGGGCTAGCGGGGGGCAAGACACCGGGGAGCTGTTTTTT; CDR3: CASSERRASGGQDTGELFF
V: TRBV6-6; size: few; J: TRBJ1-1; D: NA; DNA: TGTGCCAGCAGTTACTCATGGGGGGCCGGCGCTGAAGCTTTCTTT; CDR3: CASSYSWGAGAEAFF
V: TRBV27; size: NA; J: TRBJ2-1; D: TRBD2; DNA: TGTGCCAGCAGTTTCACAGGGGTTCGGCGGGGGGGCGGGAATGAGCAGTTCTTC; CDR3: CASSFTGVRRGGGNEQFF
V: TRBV12-5; size: NA; J: TRBJ1-1; D: TRBD1; DNA: TGTGCTAGTGGTTGGACAGGGGATCTGAACACTGAAGCTTTCTTT; CDR3: CASGWTGDLNTEAFF
V: TRBV11-2; size: NA; J: TRBJ2-3; D: NA; DNA: TGTGCCAGCAGCTTAATCGTCCCGGGCACAGATACGCAGTATTTT; CDR3: CASSLIVPGTDTQYF
V: TRBV28; size: NA; J: TRBJ2-7; D: NA; DNA: TGTGCCAGCAGAAGGGACGGGGACTACGAGCAGTACTTC; CDR3: CASRRDGDYEQYF
V: TRBV12-3/TRBV12-4; size: NA; J: TRBJ1-1; D: NA; DNA: TGTGCCAGCAGTTGGACGGGGGACACTGAAGCTTTCTTT; CDR3: CASSWTGDTEAFF
V: TRBV7-6; size: few; J: TRBJ1-1; D: NA; DNA: TGTGCCAGCAGCCCTCTCTTGGAAATGAACACTGAAGCTTTCTTT; CDR3: CASSPLLEMNTEAFF
V: TRBV7-2; size: few; J: TRBJ2-7; D: NA; DNA: TGTGCCAGCAGCTTATTGGCAGGGCCCCCCGGCGAGCAGTACTTC; CDR3: CASSLLAGPPGEQYF
V: TRBV12-3/TRBV12-4; size: few; J: TRBJ2-3; D: NA; DNA: TGTGCCAGCAGTTTCGGGGTCCCCACAGATACGCAGTATTTT; CDR3: CASSFGVPTDTQYF